The TCR beta chain described here comes from a study of T-cell memory formation after mild COVID-19. Study-level points and caveats: For contracting clones, CD4+ ones sat mainly in CM and EM, CD8+ in EMRA.

The CDR3 runs 16 residues. V was cut by 4 bases and J by 1 base, with 12 bases left in between. CDR1 and CDR2 from the germline V gene are SGHTS and YDEGEE. The table lists this clonotype with a few counts. Its antigen is still unknown. TCRdb re-called the 5' RACE reads with MiXCR, one entry per CDR3 protein. In the table there are around 53,000 distinct CDR3 sequences, approximately 12% of which are singletons. The sequence came from a man aged 18 to 29 who had mild COVID-19 (a few samples of this study predate the infection). Cell type and time point are not known. Sequencing was carried out using PBMCs or a T cell subset sorted from them (not recorded which). The chain is built from TRBV5-8 and TRBJ2-6; maybe TRBD2 (6 bases). The CDR3 sequence is CASSPGLTSGANVLTF. The CDR3 bases are TGTGCCAGCAGCCCGGGACTCACTTCTGGGGCCAACGTCCTGACTTTC.